This TCR beta chain was recorded in a study of shared clonotypes between healthy human individuals. The overall study: For every donor, three CD4 naive, three CD4 memory, two CD8 naive and one CD8 memory plates were used. Overall study findings and caveats: Memory subsets generally showed lower estimated richness than naive subsets. With a handful of donors compared, 5% to 5.5% of naive CD4 clonotypes were shared.

As regards this clone: Its antigen is currently unknown.

Deep was the level used in running the assay. TCRdb's table, derived via immunoSEQ multiplex PCR, lists solely in-frame clones and lacks some. The sample yields about a million clones, around three quarters seen once. What was sequenced was memory CD4+ T cells sorted from blood. The subset was: CD45RA-negative fraction. The TCR was taken from a young man in good health.

CDR3 in DNA: TGTGCCAGCAGAGGGCTAGCGGGGTACAAAAACATTCAGTACTTC. Its protein product is CASRGLAGYKNIQYF. This sequence joins TRBV2 and TRBJ2-4; 9 bases match TRBD2. Germline V gene data show CDR1 as SNHLY and CDR2 as FYNNEI. The CDR3 is 15 amino acids. Germline trimming cut 6 bases from V and 3 bases from J; bases unmatched to any gene: 6.